This section outlines one TCR beta chain sequence together with its context. The target antigen is unknown. These data originate in a study of blood T cells in healthy people across ages. A second PCR of roughly 6 to 12 cycles used a sample-barcoded 5' primer and a J-beta primer mix. From the 5' RACE reads, TCRdb called clonotypes with MiXCR, one entry per CDR3 protein. The data show 1.8 million or so distinct CDR3 sequences, more than 35% seen once. Study-level findings and limits: The study lacked donor CMV status, which possibly confounded expanded clonotype changes.

The sequencing input was blood. This TCR derives from a human donor in good health.

CDR3 protein: CASSSDPDRGFEQYF. CDR3 nucleotides: TGTGCCAGCAGCTCCGATCCCGACAGGGGTTTCGAGCAGTACTTC. The chain links TRBV7-2 to TRBJ2-7, with 8 positions matching TRBD1. Germline CDR1 SGHTA, CDR2 FQGNSA. With 4 bases clipped from V and 6 bases from J, the junction kept 11 bases outside the gene matches. CDR3 size: 15 residues.